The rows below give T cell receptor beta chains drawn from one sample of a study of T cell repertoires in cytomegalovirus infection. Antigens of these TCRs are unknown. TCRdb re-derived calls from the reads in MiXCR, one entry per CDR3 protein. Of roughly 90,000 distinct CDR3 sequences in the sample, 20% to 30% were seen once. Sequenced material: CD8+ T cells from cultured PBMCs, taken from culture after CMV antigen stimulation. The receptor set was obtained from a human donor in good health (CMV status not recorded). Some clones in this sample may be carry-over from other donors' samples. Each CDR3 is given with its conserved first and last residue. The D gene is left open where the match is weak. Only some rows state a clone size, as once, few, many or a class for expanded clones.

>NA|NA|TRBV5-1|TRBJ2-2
TGCGCCAGCAGCGGACGACTGAACACCGGGGAGCTGTTTTTT
CASSGRLNTGELFF
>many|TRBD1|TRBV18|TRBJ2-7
TGTGCCAGCTCAGCACCGGGACAGGTCGACTACGAGCAGTACTTC
CASSAPGQVDYEQYF
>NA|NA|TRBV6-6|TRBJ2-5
TGTGCCAGCGGCTATGGGGAGACCCAGTACTTC
CASGYGETQYF
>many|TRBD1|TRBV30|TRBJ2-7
TGTGCCTGGAGTGTAACGGACAGGGGTCGCGAGCAGTACTTC
CAWSVTDRGREQYF
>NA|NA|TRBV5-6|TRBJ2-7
TGTGCCAGCAGCTTGGCCTGGGTCCGATTCGGCCGAAACTCCTACGAGCAGTACTTC
CASSLAWVRFGRNSYEQYF
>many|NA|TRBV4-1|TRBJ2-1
TGCGCCAGCAGCCAAGATCGCAGTGAGCAGTTCTTC
CASSQDRSEQFF
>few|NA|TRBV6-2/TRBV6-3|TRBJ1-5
TGTGCCAGCAGCCCCCCGACAGTAGATAGCAATCAGCCCCAGCATTTT
CASSPPTVDSNQPQHF
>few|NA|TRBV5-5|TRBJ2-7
TGTGCCAGCAGCTTGGCGCCAGACATCTACGAGCAGTACTTC
CASSLAPDIYEQYF
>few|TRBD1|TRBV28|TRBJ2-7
TGTGCCAGCCATGAGCCGGGACAGGCGGCCTACGAGCAGTACTTC
CASHEPGQAAYEQYF
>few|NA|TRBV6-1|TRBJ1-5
TGTGCCAGCAGTGAAGCGCTTCGGGCAAGGCCCCAGCATTTT
CASSEALRARPQHF
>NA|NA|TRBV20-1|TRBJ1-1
TGCAGTGCGGGGGATGTGGGTGCAAACACTGAAGCTTTCTTT
CSAGDVGANTEAFF
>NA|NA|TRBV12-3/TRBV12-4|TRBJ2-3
TGTGCCAGCAGTTTGGGGACGGGAGCCGATACGCAGTATTTT
CASSLGTGADTQYF
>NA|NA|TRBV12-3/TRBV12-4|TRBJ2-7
TGTGCCAGCAGTTTAGGGGGCCGAGCCTACGAGCAGTACTTC
CASSLGGRAYEQYF
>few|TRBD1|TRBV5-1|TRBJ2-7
TGCGCCAGCAGCCCCCCCGCCGGGACAGGGGAGTACTTC
CASSPPAGTGEYF
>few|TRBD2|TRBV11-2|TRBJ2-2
TGTGCCAGCAGCTCCTCTAGCGGGAAGGACACCGGGGAGCTGTTTTTT
CASSSSSGKDTGELFF
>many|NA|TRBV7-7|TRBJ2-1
TGTGCCAGCAGCCAGACGGGGAGCTCCTACAATGAGCAGTTCTTC
CASSQTGSSYNEQFF
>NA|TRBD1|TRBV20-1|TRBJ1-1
TGCAGTGCTAGAACAGGGGGTAACACTGAAGCTTTCTTT
CSARTGGNTEAFF
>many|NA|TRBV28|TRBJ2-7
TGTGCCAGCACCGTAACGTCTGACGGGGGATACTACGAGCAGTACTTC
CASTVTSDGGYYEQYF
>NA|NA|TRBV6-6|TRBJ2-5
TGTGCCAGCAGTTACGCCCCCGGGGGGCCGGAAGAGACCCAGTACTTT
CASSYAPGGPEETQYF
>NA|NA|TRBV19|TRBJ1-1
TGTGCCAGTAGTATAGTTGAAGGCAGGGAAGCTTTCTTT
CASSIVEGREAFF
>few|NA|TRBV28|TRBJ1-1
TGTGCCAGCAGTTTTTTGATTTCGAACACTGAAGCTTTCTTT
CASSFLISNTEAFF
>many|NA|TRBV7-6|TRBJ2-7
TGTGCCAGCAGCTTATCGTCGGGATTTACCTACGAGCAGTACTTC
CASSLSSGFTYEQYF
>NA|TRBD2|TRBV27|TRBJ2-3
TGTGCCAGCAGTCTCGTAGCGGGAGTAGGCACAGATACGCAGTATTTT
CASSLVAGVGTDTQYF
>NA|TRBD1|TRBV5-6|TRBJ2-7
TGTGCCAGCACCAGGGACAGCACCGACTACGAGCAGTACTTC
CASTRDSTDYEQYF
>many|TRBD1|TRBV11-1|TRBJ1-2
TGTGCCAGCAGCTTTTACCCGGGACAGACTAACTATGGCTACACCTTC
CASSFYPGQTNYGYTF